The 29 T cell receptor beta chains below all came from one sample that was sequenced in a study of regulatory T cells in long-lasting Graves disease. Time point described: newly diagnosed GD, antithyroid drugs for less than 3 months. From RNA extracted from PBMCs, the TCR library was made. Researchers made TCR beta libraries by using iRepertoire HTBI primers and running Arm-PCR on CDR3 regions. TCRdb reanalysed the multiplex PCR reads using MiXCR and keeps one entry per CDR3 protein. The sample lists 680,000 or so distinct CDR3 sequences, 15% to 20% occurring once. This same sample was also taken into another study, of T cells in Graves' hyperthyroidism and ophthalmopathy.

The sample here was peripheral blood mononuclear cells (PBMCs), taken at new diagnosis, from a patient treated with antithyroid drugs. These receptors were obtained from a woman aged 30 to 39 with Graves disease.

This clonotype was recorded at least ten times. The genes are TRBV28 and TRBJ2-7, with 9 bases identical to TRBD1. Germline V gene data show CDR1 as MDHEN and CDR2 as SYDVKM. The CDR3 length is 15 residues. J gave up 7 bases and V 3 bases, and 10 bases lay outside the gene matches. The CDR3 loop is CASSFSTGGLGEQYF. CDR3 sequence (DNA): TGTGCCAGCAGTTTCAGTACAGGGGGCCTGGGGGAGCAGTACTTC.

This clonotype showed up just a few times. At one of its ends the junction is not consistent with the germline gene, which may arise from a read error. The V and J genes are TRBV5-1 and TRBJ2-7; a weak D match, TRBD2 (6 bases). The CDR3 totals 17 residues. In germline, CDR1 is SGHRS, CDR2 YFSETQ. The CDR3 loop reads CASSLPSLRAGGYEQYF. The CDR3 DNA reads TGTGCCAGCAGCTTACCAAGTTTGAGGGCCGGGGGCTACGAGCAGTACTTC. Complete variable domain (other parts from reference TRBV5-1 and TRBJ2-7): KAGVTQTPRYLIKTRGQQVTLSCSPISGHRSVSWYQQTPGQGLQFLFEYFSETQRNKGNFPGRFSGRQFSNSRSEMNVSTLELGDSALYLCASSLPSLRAGGYEQYFGPGTRLTVT.

Many counts were recorded for this clonotype. The chain combines TRBV6-2 or TRBV6-3 with TRBJ2-1; the D gene is possibly TRBD1 (6 bases). Per germline, CDR1 MNHEY and CDR2 SVGEGT. Trimming took 6 bases from V and 5 from J, leaving 17 bases between them. The CDR3 is made up of 15 amino acids. The CDR3 spells CASRTGYLSDNEQFF. CDR3 nucleotide sequence: TGTGCCAGCAGAACAGGGTATCTGAGCGACAATGAGCAGTTCTTC.

In its sample, this clonotype was seen many times. Here the CDR3 DNA reads TGTGCCAGCAGCTCCGGGACACCCGATAATTCACCCCTCCACTTT. It yields the protein CASSSGTPDNSPLHF. This rearrangement joins TRBV7-9 to TRBJ1-6; D perhaps matches TRBD1 (6 bases). Between the trimmed V and J ends, which lost 4 bases and 5 bases, there was a span of 12 bases. Germline CDR1 SEHNR, CDR2 FQNEAQ (reference sequence). This CDR3 is 15 amino acids long. Full variable domain (outside the CDR3, taken from reference TRBV7-9 and TRBJ1-6): DTGVSQNPRHKITKRGQNVTFRCDPISEHNRLYWYRQTLGQGPEFLTYFQNEAQLEKSRLLSDRFSAERPKGSFSTLEIQRTEQGDSAMYLCASSSGTPDNSPLHFGNGTRLTVT.

About this clonotype: A much larger clone is a single base away; this may be a read error. J is TRBJ1-1 and V is TRBV6-2 or TRBV6-3, with unresolved D. V lost 5 bases, J lost 0 bases, and 10 bases lay in between. In germline, CDR1 is MNHEY, CDR2 SVGEGT. This CDR3 is built from 14 residues. The CDR3 loop is CASSRGQVNTEAFF. DNA for the CDR3: TGTGCCAGCAGTCGCGGCCAGGTGAACACTGAAGCTTTCTTT.

This clonotype was seen more than once but under ten times. The germline gene is not matched at one end of the junction; a read error may be the cause. V and J are TRBV28 and TRBJ2-4, with D possibly TRBD2 on 6 matching bases. Germline lookup yields CDR1 MDHEN and CDR2 SYDVKM. This CDR3 has 15 residues. The DNA of the CDR3 is TGTGCCAGCAGCCTAACCGCGGGACCAGCCGCCCAGTGGAACTTC. Translation gives CASSLTAGPAAQWNF.

There are a few counts of this clonotype. The V call is TRBV30, the J call TRBJ2-1, with D maybe TRBD2 (6 bases). The CDR3 contains 11 residues. Trimming took off 5 bases at V and 11 bases at J, with 13 bases between the two ends. The V gene's germline CDR1 is GTSNPN and CDR2 SVGIG (reference sequence). CDR3 sequence reads: CAWGGSGQQFF. CDR3 sequence (DNA): TGTGCCTGGGGAGGGAGTGGGCAGCAGTTCTTC. The variable domain in full, completed from reference TRBV30 and TRBJ2-1, reads SQTIHQWPATLVQPVGSPLSLECTVEGTSNPNLYWYRQAAGRGLQLLFYSVGIGQISSEVPQNLSASRPQDRQFILSSKKLLLSDSGFYLCAWGGSGQQFFGPGTRLTVL.

This clonotype was found many times. In nucleotides, the CDR3 is TGCAGTGCCAATGGTAGGACTCATGAGCAGTTCTTC. This gives the protein CSANGRTHEQFF. The chain joins TRBV20-1 to TRBJ2-1; D is perhaps TRBD2 (5 bases). Germline CDR1 DFQATT, CDR2 SNEGSKA (reference sequence). The CDR3 totals 12 residues. The V and J ends lost 6 bases and 8 bases respectively, with 14 bases between them.

This clonotype was seen only a few times. V usage is TRBV11-2 and J usage is TRBJ2-1, with a tentative D call TRBD2 (7 bases). Germline CDR1 and CDR2: SGHAT and FQNNGV. Trimming removed 4 bases from V and 4 bases from J, with 23 bases in between. The length of the CDR3 is 18 residues. The CDR3 reads CASSSPLRGARVYNEQFF. In DNA form, the CDR3 reads TGTGCCAGCAGCTCACCTCTTCGGGGGGCAAGGGTATACAATGAGCAGTTCTTC.

This clonotype was recorded a few times. The chain has TRBV30 and TRBJ1-6; tentative D call: TRBD1 (5 bases). Germline V gene data show CDR1 as GTSNPN and CDR2 as SVGIG (reference sequence). V was clipped by 7 bases and J by 9 bases, with 13 bases between them. The CDR3 is made up of 12 amino acids. DNA for the CDR3: TGTGCCTACCGGGACCGGGCTTCACCCCTCCACTTT. Translating it yields CAYRDRASPLHF.

This clonotype was seen at least ten times. This chain uses TRBV12-3 or TRBV12-4 with TRBJ2-5, with D possibly being TRBD2 (5 bases). This CDR3 has 14 residues. V lost 4 bases, J lost 11 bases, and 20 bases lay in between. DNA of the CDR3: TGTGCCAGCAGTTCCCCCGGGGATAAGGTCGGACAGTACTTC. This sequence encodes CASSSPGDKVGQYF.

This clonotype was picked up a small number of times. The rearrangement links TRBV10-3 to TRBJ2-7, with 13 bases fitting TRBD2. V lost 11 bases, J lost 7 bases, and 14 bases stayed unmatched. Germline CDR1 and CDR2: ENHRY and SYGVKD. This CDR3 is 15 amino acids long. The CDR3 coding sequence is TGTGCCGCCTCGGGGATAACTAGCGGGAGGGAAGAGCAGTACTTC. Translated, it gives CAASGITSGREEQYF.

With respect to this clonotype: Being one base from a much bigger clone, this may be a read error. The rearrangement uses TRBV28 and TRBJ2-5; 12 nucleotides agree with TRBD2. The CDR3 is 14 residues long. CDR1 and CDR2 from the germline V gene are MDHEN and SYDVKM. CDR3 sequence reads: CASTTSGRRETQCF. CDR3 nucleotides: TGTGCCAGCACCACTAGCGGGAGGAGGGAGACCCAGTGCTTC.

This clonotype was seen more than once but under ten times. V and J are TRBV18 and TRBJ1-1; no clear D gene. The CDR3 spans 16 residues. With 3 bases removed from V and 0 bases from J, the gap between germline ends came to 14 bases. Per germline, CDR1 KGHSH and CDR2 LQKENI. CDR3 DNA sequence: TGTGCCAGCTCACCGGTTGACGCGTTCATGAACACTGAAGCTTTCTTT. The encoded protein is CASSPVDAFMNTEAFF.

This clonotype was counted many times. V gene TRBV28 combines with J gene TRBJ2-7; a possible D gene is TRBD2 (6 bases). CDR1 MDHEN and CDR2 SYDVKM come from the germline V gene. The CDR3 contains 15 residues. V shed 6 bases and J shed 5 bases, with 20 bases lying between them. The CDR3 nucleotides read TGTGCCAGCAGATCAACCGGGACTCAGACCCACGAGCAGTACTTC. Translation gives CASRSTGTQTHEQYF.

The chain carries TRBV20-1 and TRBJ2-3; TRBD1 agrees at 9 bases. The V gene's germline CDR1 is DFQATT and CDR2 SNEGSKA (reference sequence). The CDR3 spans 14 residues. V shed 6 bases and J 7 bases; nucleotides not matched to a gene: 11. The CDR3 here is CSATQGALSHTQYF. In DNA form, the CDR3 reads TGCAGTGCAACACAGGGGGCCCTGTCACATACGCAGTATTTT.

This clonotype came up a few times. A much larger clone sits a single nucleotide away, making a read error possible. The genes are TRBV10-3 and TRBJ2-5; perhaps D is TRBD1 or TRBD2 (5 bases each). The germline CDR1 and CDR2 sequences are ENHRY and SYGVKD. There are 13 residues in the CDR3. In DNA form, the CDR3 reads TGTGCCATCAGGGGGGAAACCCAAAAGACCCAGTACTTC. This translates into CAIRGETQKTQYF.

This clonotype was seen many times. The J gene is TRBJ1-3, the V gene TRBV11-2; possibly TRBD1 for D (5 bases). CDR1 is SGHAT and CDR2 is FQNNGV in the germline V gene. V was cut by 5 bases and J by 8 bases, with 16 bases left in between. The CDR3 has 14 amino acids. CDR3 loop: CASSPHGGIDTIYF. The CDR3 nucleotides read TGTGCCAGCAGCCCGCACGGGGGTATTGACACCATATATTTT.

This clonotype turned up a few times. This rearrangement joins TRBV12-5 to TRBJ2-5, with D unresolved. Trimming left V 6 bases short and J 5 bases short, with 16 bases between. In germline, CDR1 is LGHNT, CDR2 FRNRAP. The CDR3 extends over 14 amino acids. CDR3 protein: CASGPSFSAETQYF. The CDR3 coding sequence is TGTGCTAGTGGACCATCTTTCAGCGCCGAGACCCAGTACTTC. Together with reference TRBV12-5 and TRBJ2-5, the CDR3 gives the full variable domain: DARVTQTPRHKVTEMGQEVTMRCQPILGHNTVFWYRQTMMQGLELLAYFRNRAPLDDSGMPKDRFSAEMPDATLATLKIQPSEPRDSAVYFCASGPSFSAETQYFGPGTRLLVL.

This clonotype was seen ten or more times. V gene TRBV20-1 combines with J gene TRBJ2-7; 9 nucleotides align to TRBD2. The CDR3 is 16 residues long. Germline assignment: CDR1 DFQATT and CDR2 SNEGSKA (reference sequence). With V trimmed by 4 bases and J by 5 bases, 15 bases remained unmatched. Here the CDR3 reads CSAICASGIYLHEQYF. The CDR3 DNA is TGCAGTGCTATATGTGCTAGCGGGATCTATCTCCACGAGCAGTACTTC.

This clonotype was recorded many times. The chain couples TRBV29-1 to TRBJ1-3; 11 positions agree with TRBD1. Germline CDR1 and CDR2: SQVTM and ANQGSEA. The CDR3 runs to 15 residues. The V and J ends lost 7 bases and 3 bases, in that order; junction bases with no gene match: 8. CDR3: CSAQSGTGGGNTIYF. DNA for the CDR3: TGCAGCGCCCAATCCGGGACAGGGGGTGGAAACACCATATATTTT.

This clonotype was seen more than once but under ten times. The rearrangement uses TRBV5-4 and TRBJ1-3, with D perhaps TRBD1 (5 bases). Germline CDR1 SGHNT, CDR2 YYREEE (reference sequence). This CDR3 has 12 residues. Trimming removed 4 bases from V and 6 bases from J, with 8 bases in between. Here the CDR3 reads CASSGGSNTIYF. CDR3 bases: TGTGCCAGCAGCGGGGGGTCAAACACCATATATTTT.

This clonotype appeared a few times. The J gene is TRBJ2-5, the V gene TRBV19; D may correspond to TRBD1 or TRBD2 (7 bases each). The CDR3 consists of 16 residues. The germline gives CDR1 LNHDA, CDR2 SQIVND (reference sequence). Trimming stripped 6 bases from V and 0 bases from J, with 17 bases between. CDR3 amino acids: CASSREGARYQETQYF. The CDR3 DNA reads TGTGCCAGTAGCAGGGAGGGGGCAAGGTACCAAGAGACCCAGTACTTC.

The V gene is TRBV5-6, the J gene TRBJ1-1; D unresolved. Trimming shortened V by 0 bases and J by 0 bases, and 9 bases separated the two germline ends. Germline CDR1 is SGHDT and CDR2 is YYEEEE. The CDR3 contains 15 residues. CDR3 in DNA: TGTGCCAGCAGCTTGGGGCCGATAATGAACACTGAAGCTTTCTTT. This sequence encodes CASSLGPIMNTEAFF.

This clonotype was detected ten times or more. The V gene is TRBV7-2, the J gene TRBJ2-3; the match to TRBD2 covers 8 bases. V lost 1 base to trimming and J lost 3 bases; unmatched junction nucleotides: 9. CDR1 is SGHTA and CDR2 is FQGNSA in the germline V gene. This CDR3 has 17 residues. CDR3 loop: CASSLEYAGGGTDTQYF. CDR3 DNA sequence: TGTGCCAGCAGCTTAGAATATGCGGGAGGTGGGACAGATACGCAGTATTTT.

A few counts support this clonotype. This chain uses TRBV25-1 with TRBJ2-2; D ambiguous. In germline, CDR1 is MGHDK, CDR2 SYGVNS. V was clipped by 3 bases and J by 5 bases, with 13 bases between them. The CDR3 loop spans 15 amino acids. The CDR3 region has the DNA TGTGCCAGCAGTGAGGTAAAGGGAAGGACCGGGGAGCTGTTTTTT. Translation gives CASSEVKGRTGELFF.

This clonotype was detected a few times. The chain's CDR3 is CASSQDLWDSWGYTF. The CDR3 nucleotides are TGCGCCAGCAGCCAAGATCTTTGGGACAGCTGGGGCTACACCTTC. The chain joins TRBV4-1 to TRBJ1-2, with 7 bases that match TRBD1. The CDR3 extends over 15 amino acids. The germline V gene has CDR1 MGHRA and CDR2 YSYEKL. J was trimmed by 8 bases and V by 0 bases; bases with no gene match: 9.

The V and J genes are TRBV30 and TRBJ2-5; 8 bases are a match to TRBD2. Germline V gives CDR1 GTSNPN, CDR2 SVGIG (reference sequence). The CDR3 sequence is 15 residues long. The V and J ends lost 5 bases and 5 bases, in that order; junction bases with no gene match: 13. The CDR3 bases are TGTGCCTGGGGACCGGGGAGCGGGAGATGGGAGACCCAGTACTTC. Translation: CAWGPGSGRWETQYF. Full variable domain (rest looked up from reference TRBV30 and TRBJ2-5): SQTIHQWPATLVQPVGSPLSLECTVEGTSNPNLYWYRQAAGRGLQLLFYSVGIGQISSEVPQNLSASRPQDRQFILSSKKLLLSDSGFYLCAWGPGSGRWETQYFGPGTRLLVL.

This clonotype has at least ten counts. The chain is built from TRBV19 and TRBJ1-5, with D unclear. The CDR3 runs to 15 residues. The germline V gene has CDR1 LNHDA and CDR2 SQIVND (reference sequence). Trimming removed 5 bases from V and 6 bases from J, with 17 bases in between. CDR3 residues: CASSPDGRWGQPQHF. The CDR3 coding sequence is TGTGCCAGTAGTCCGGACGGCCGTTGGGGTCAGCCCCAGCATTTT.